Below are 10 T cell receptor beta chains sequenced from a single sample in a study of control samples from healthy donors and cancer patients. TCRdb's table, derived via immunoSEQ multiplex PCR, lists solely in-frame clones and lacks some. The repertoire consists of 170,000 or so clones, with roughly 94% occurring once and the leading ten covering over 6.5%. The sample taken for sequencing was blood. Every receptor here comes from a woman aged 40 to 55 in good health.

This chain uses TRBV7-9 with TRBJ2-1, with 7 bases identical to TRBD2. V lost 4 bases to trimming and J lost 4 bases; unmatched junction nucleotides: 16. The CDR3 sequence is 18 residues long. CDR1 and CDR2 (germline): SEHNR, FQNEAQ (reference sequence). The CDR3 sequence: CASSSSGIAKGGYNEQFF. CDR3 nucleotides: TGTGCCAGCAGCTCTTCAGGGATAGCAAAGGGAGGGTACAATGAGCAGTTCTTC.

In the case of this clone: A read error may account for a junction end that differs from germline. The identical CDR3 is also encoded by other nucleotide sequences in the sample. V and J are TRBV29-1 and TRBJ2-7, with TRBD2 matching over 7 bases. The CDR3 consists of 12 residues. From germline, CDR1 is SQVTM and CDR2 ANQGSEA. CDR3 DNA: TGCAGCGTCGAAGCGGGGTCCTACGAGCAGTACTTC. Protein product: CSVEAGSYEQYF.

V and J are TRBV9 and TRBJ2-1; D is possibly TRBD2 (7 bases). The CDR3 is 15 residues long. V lost 0 bases, J lost 5 bases, and 12 bases lay in between. Germline CDR1 reads SGDLS; CDR2 reads YYNGEE. The CDR3 sequence is CASSVDGGRNNEQFF. CDR3 DNA sequence: TGTGCCAGCAGCGTAGACGGGGGGCGAAACAATGAGCAGTTCTTC.

The CDR3 loop reads CASSMRVRGDTEAFF. The DNA of the CDR3 is TGTGCCAGTAGTATGAGGGTAAGGGGAGACACTGAAGCTTTCTTT. V usage is TRBV19 and J usage is TRBJ1-1; tentative D call: TRBD1 (5 bases). The CDR3 extends over 15 amino acids. Trimming took off 3 bases at V and 3 bases at J, with 14 bases between the two ends. Germline CDR1 reads LNHDA; CDR2 reads SQIVND (reference sequence).

V is TRBV19 and J is TRBJ1-1, with D perhaps matching TRBD1 (5 bases). V was clipped by 6 bases and J by 5 bases, with 16 bases between them. The CDR3 extends over 14 amino acids. CDR1 and CDR2 (germline): LNHDA, SQIVND (reference sequence). The CDR3 spells CASRPTGPGTEAFF. The DNA for the CDR3 is TGTGCCAGTAGACCAACGGGGCCGGGAACTGAAGCTTTCTTT. The full variable domain, in which reference TRBV19 and TRBJ1-1 provide the parts outside the CDR3, is DGGITQSPKYLFRKEGQNVTLSCEQNLNHDAMYWYRQDPGQGLRLIYYSQIVNDFQKGDIAEGYSVSREKKESFPLTVTSAQKNPTAFYLCASRPTGPGTEAFFGQGTRLTVV.

This chain joins TRBV4-1 and TRBJ1-1; a weak D match, TRBD1 (5 bases). V was pared by 8 bases and J by 1 base, with 11 bases between. The germline gives CDR1 MGHRA, CDR2 YSYEKL. This CDR3 has 13 amino acids. CDR3 amino acids: CASSWGENTEAFF. For the CDR3, the DNA is TGCGCCAGCTCATGGGGGGAGAACACTGAAGCTTTCTTT.

The chain couples TRBV4-1 to TRBJ2-2, with 7 nucleotides matching TRBD2. The germline CDR1 and CDR2 sequences are MGHRA and YSYEKL. The V and J ends lost 0 bases and 4 bases, in that order; junction bases with no gene match: 11. The CDR3 totals 18 residues. The CDR3 loop is CASSQDVEGGPSTGELFF. CDR3 nucleotides: TGCGCCAGCAGCCAAGATGTTGAGGGAGGGCCAAGCACCGGGGAGCTGTTTTTT.

The chain combines TRBV30 with TRBJ2-1; unclear D gene. CDR1 and CDR2 (germline): GTSNPN, SVGIG (reference sequence). The CDR3 has 13 amino acids. V was cut by 3 bases and J by 13 bases, with 19 bases left in between. The CDR3 DNA sequence: TGTGCCTGGAGGGCACCCCCGCTTGTTGATCAGTTCTTC. This encodes CAWRAPPLVDQFF.

The chain has TRBV19 and TRBJ1-5, with 7 bases identical to TRBD1. This CDR3 comprises 15 residues. Germline CDR1 reads LNHDA; CDR2 reads SQIVND (reference sequence). V lost 1 base and J lost 0; bases outside the gene matches: 0. The CDR3 DNA reads TGTGCCAGTAGTATAGGGACAGGTAGCAATCAGCCCCAGCATTTT. It is translated as CASSIGTGSNQPQHF. The full variable domain, with the rest looked up from reference TRBV19 and TRBJ1-5, is DGGITQSPKYLFRKEGQNVTLSCEQNLNHDAMYWYRQDPGQGLRLIYYSQIVNDFQKGDIAEGYSVSREKKESFPLTVTSAQKNPTAFYLCASSIGTGSNQPQHFGDGTRLSIL.

The chain couples TRBV20-1 to TRBJ1-1; a possible D gene is TRBD1 (5 bases). The length of the CDR3 is 10 residues. Between the trimmed V and J ends, which lost 7 bases and 8 bases, there was a span of 11 bases. The germline V gene encodes CDR1 DFQATT and CDR2 SNEGSKA (reference sequence). Written as DNA, the CDR3 is TGCAGTGGGGGCAGGGCCGAAGCTTTCTTT. Amino acids: CSGGRAEAFF.